Presented here are 2 T cell receptor beta chains from one specimen sequenced in a study of T cell responses to AZD1222 COVID-19 vaccine. Sequenced by immunoSEQ multiplex PCR; TCRdb stores in-frame clones only, minus some. The repertoire includes 130,000 or so clones, 84% of them detected once, and 27% sits in the top ten. Sequences were derived from peripheral blood, sampled 28 days after the second AZD1222 dose. The receptors here all came from an adult who received the AZD1222 COVID-19 vaccine.

The CDR3: CSVTRAHGFSYEQYF. The CDR3 DNA reads as TGCAGCGTGACAAGGGCGCACGGATTTTCCTACGAGCAGTACTTC. The chain has TRBV29-1 and TRBJ2-7; D is unresolved. Germline V gives CDR1 SQVTM, CDR2 ANQGSEA. V lost 6 bases and J lost 1, with 19 bases in between. The CDR3 extends over 15 amino acids.

The chain carries TRBV7-2 and TRBJ1-6, with 7 bases aligning to TRBD1. Germline assignment: CDR1 SGHTA and CDR2 FQGNSA. V shed 3 bases, J shed 8 bases, and the junction held 13 bases outside the gene matches. This CDR3 spans 17 amino acids. This CDR3 is CASSFRLRGRRDSPLHF. CDR3 DNA: TGTGCCAGCAGCTTTCGGCTGAGGGGGCGCCGGGATTCACCCCTCCACTTT.